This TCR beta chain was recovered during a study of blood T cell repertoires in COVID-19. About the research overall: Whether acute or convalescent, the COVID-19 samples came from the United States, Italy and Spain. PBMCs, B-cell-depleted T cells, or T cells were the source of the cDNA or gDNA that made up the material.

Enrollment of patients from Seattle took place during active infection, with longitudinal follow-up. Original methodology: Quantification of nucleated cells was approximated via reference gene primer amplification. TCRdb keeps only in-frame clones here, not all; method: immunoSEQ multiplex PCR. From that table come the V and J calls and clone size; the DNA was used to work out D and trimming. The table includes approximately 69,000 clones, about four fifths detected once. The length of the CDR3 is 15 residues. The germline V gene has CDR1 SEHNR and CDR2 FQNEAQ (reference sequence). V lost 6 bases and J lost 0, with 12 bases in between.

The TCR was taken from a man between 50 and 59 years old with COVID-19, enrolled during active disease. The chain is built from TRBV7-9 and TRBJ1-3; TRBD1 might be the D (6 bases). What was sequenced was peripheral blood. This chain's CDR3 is CASSQTGDSGNTIYF. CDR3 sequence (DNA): TGTGCCAGCAGTCAGACAGGAGACTCTGGAAACACCATATATTTT. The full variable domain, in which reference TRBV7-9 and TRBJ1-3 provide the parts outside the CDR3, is DTGVSQNPRHKITKRGQNVTFRCDPISEHNRLYWYRQTLGQGPEFLTYFQNEAQLEKSRLLSDRFSAERPKGSFSTLEIQRTEQGDSAMYLCASSQTGDSGNTIYFGEGSWLTVV.